The clone carrying this T cell receptor beta chain was detected a few times. Its antigen is still unknown. Other DNA sequences in the sample encode the same CDR3. This record belongs to a study of beta chain features in type 1 diabetes. Study-level results: Naive, central memory and Treg TCRB repertoires seemed to resemble each other more closely in patients than they did in healthy donors.

V was shortened by 2 bases and J by 8 bases, with 6 bases between the two germline ends. This CDR3 comprises 12 residues. Germline assignment: CDR1 SGHDN and CDR2 FVKESK. The entirety of the isolated RNA underwent reverse transcription, so expressed TCRB transcripts were sequenced. Sequencing was performed with immunoSEQ multiplex PCR; in TCRdb, only in-frame clones are kept and a portion is missing. The sample contains hundreds of thousands of clones, roughly 31% of which appear only once. The sample was naive CD4+ T cells from blood. The rearrangement uses TRBV14 and TRBJ1-4, with D possibly matching TRBD1 (5 bases). The TCR originated in a man between 18 and 35 years old in good health. The CDR3 reads CASSQQGEKLFF. In nucleotides, the CDR3 is TGTGCCAGCAGCCAACAGGGCGAAAAACTGTTTTTT.